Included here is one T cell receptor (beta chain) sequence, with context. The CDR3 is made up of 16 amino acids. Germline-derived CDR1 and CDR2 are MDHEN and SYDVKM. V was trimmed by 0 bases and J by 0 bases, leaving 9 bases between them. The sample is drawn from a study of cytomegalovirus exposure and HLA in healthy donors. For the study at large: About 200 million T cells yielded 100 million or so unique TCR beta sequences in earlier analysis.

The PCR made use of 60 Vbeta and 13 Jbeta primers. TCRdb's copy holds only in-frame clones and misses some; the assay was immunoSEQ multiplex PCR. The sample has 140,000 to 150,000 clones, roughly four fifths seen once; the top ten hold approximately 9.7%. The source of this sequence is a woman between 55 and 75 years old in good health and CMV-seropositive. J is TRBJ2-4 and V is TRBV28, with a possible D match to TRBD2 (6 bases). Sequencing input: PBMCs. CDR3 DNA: TGTGCCAGCAGTTTATGGGAGGGGATAGCCAAAAACATTCAGTACTTC. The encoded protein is CASSLWEGIAKNIQYF.